One sample yielded the 2 T cell receptor beta chains listed below, sequenced in a study of cytomegalovirus exposure and HLA in healthy donors (TCRdb year 2017). The protocol used for the library was the immunoSEQ multiplex PCR assay. What TCRdb holds here is the immuneACCESS table cut down to in-frame rearrangements. Part of the clones is not present; checked against another copy, under half of the missing clones reflect an unresolved V gene, and the others are unexplained. For this sample there are some 140,000 clones; 70% to 90% appear just once. The ten largest clones capture 1.4% to 1.5% of the sample. Sequencing was carried out using PBMCs. The receptors originated from a woman in her twenties or thirties in good health and CMV-seronegative.

On this clone: Other DNA sequences in the same sample also yield this CDR3. This chain links TRBV7-8 with TRBJ2-6; 7 bases match TRBD1. The CDR3 consists of 17 residues. Germline lookup yields CDR1 SGHVS and CDR2 FQNEAQ. V dropped 1 base and J dropped 0; count of bases not matched to a gene: 3. CDR3 in amino acids: CASSLVGQSSGANVLTF. CDR3 DNA sequence: TGTGCCAGCAGCTTAGTGGGACAGAGCTCTGGGGCCAACGTCCTGACTTTC.

This rearrangement joins TRBV29-1 to TRBJ1-2, with a weak D call TRBD1 (5 bases). There are 12 residues in the CDR3. CDR1 is SQVTM and CDR2 is ANQGSEA in the germline V gene. Trimming pared 4 bases from V and 5 bases from J, leaving 11 bases between. CDR3 residues: CSVGYQGYGYTF. CDR3 bases: TGCAGCGTTGGGTACCAGGGATATGGCTACACCTTC.